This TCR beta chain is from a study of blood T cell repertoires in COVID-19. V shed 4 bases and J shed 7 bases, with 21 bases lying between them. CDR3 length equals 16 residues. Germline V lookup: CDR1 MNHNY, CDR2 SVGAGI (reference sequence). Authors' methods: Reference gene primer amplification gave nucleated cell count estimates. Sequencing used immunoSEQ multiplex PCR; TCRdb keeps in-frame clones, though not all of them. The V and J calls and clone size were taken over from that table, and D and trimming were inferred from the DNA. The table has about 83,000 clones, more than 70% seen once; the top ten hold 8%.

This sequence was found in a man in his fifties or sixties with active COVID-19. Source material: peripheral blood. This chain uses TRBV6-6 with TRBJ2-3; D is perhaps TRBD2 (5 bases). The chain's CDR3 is CASSLRTSTSDNTQYF. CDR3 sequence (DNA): TGTGCCAGCAGTTTAAGGACTTCTACTAGTGACAATACGCAGTATTTT.